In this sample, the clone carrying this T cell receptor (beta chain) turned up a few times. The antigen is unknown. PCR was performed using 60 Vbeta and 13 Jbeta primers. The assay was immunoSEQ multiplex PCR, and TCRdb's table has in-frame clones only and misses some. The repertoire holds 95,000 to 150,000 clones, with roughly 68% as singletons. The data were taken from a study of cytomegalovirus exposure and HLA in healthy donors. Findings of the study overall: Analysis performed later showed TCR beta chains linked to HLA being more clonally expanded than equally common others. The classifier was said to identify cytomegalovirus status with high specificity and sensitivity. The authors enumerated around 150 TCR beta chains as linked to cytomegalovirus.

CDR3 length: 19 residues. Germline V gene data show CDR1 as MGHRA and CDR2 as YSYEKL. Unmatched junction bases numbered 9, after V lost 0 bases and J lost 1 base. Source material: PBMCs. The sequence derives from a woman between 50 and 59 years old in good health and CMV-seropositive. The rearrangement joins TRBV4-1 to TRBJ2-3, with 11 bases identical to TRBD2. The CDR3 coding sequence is TGCGCCAGCAGCCAAGAAGGGCTAGCGGGGGGCCTTGGCACAGATACGCAGTATTTT. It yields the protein CASSQEGLAGGLGTDTQYF.